Presented here are 27 T cell receptor beta chains from one specimen sequenced in a study of blood T cell repertoires in COVID-19. The method was immunoSEQ multiplex PCR; TCRdb's version includes in-frame clones alone and lacks a portion of them. In the table there are under 200,000 clones, 82% of which are singletons. Sequenced sample: PBMCs or T cells enriched from blood (not recorded which). The receptors stem from a man aged 50 to 60 who had recovered from COVID-19.

This clone came up a few times. The rearrangement uses TRBV4-2 and TRBJ1-1; possible D gene TRBD1, 5 bases. CDR3 length: 16 amino acids. Germline V CDR1 and CDR2: LGHNA, YNFKEQ. The germline V and J ends were trimmed by 0 bases and 2 bases, with 13 bases remaining between them. The CDR3 nucleotides are TGTGCCAGCAGCCAAGATTCGACCTGGGGCAACACTGAAGCTTTCTTT. Protein product: CASSQDSTWGNTEAFF.

The chain is built from TRBV9 and TRBJ1-4; 8 bases are a match to TRBD1. The germline V gene encodes CDR1 SGDLS and CDR2 YYNGEE. The CDR3 length is 14 residues. The J segment lost 5 bases and the V segment lost 4 bases, leaving 4 bases of the junction unmatched. The CDR3 region is CASSLTGGNEKLFF. CDR3 sequence (DNA): TGTGCCAGCAGCTTAACAGGGGGAAATGAAAAACTGTTTTTT.

This clone was recorded only once. The gene calls are TRBV4-1 and TRBJ1-5, with a weak D call TRBD1 (5 bases). CDR1 and CDR2 from the germline V gene are MGHRA and YSYEKL. The CDR3 is 16 residues long. Trimming removed 0 bases from V and 7 bases from J, with 16 bases in between. The CDR3 protein is CASSQDRGRGSQPQHF. The CDR3, as DNA: TGCGCCAGCAGCCAAGATCGGGGGAGAGGGAGCCAGCCCCAGCATTTT.

The rearrangement links TRBV30 to TRBJ1-3; a possible D gene is TRBD1 (6 bases). Germline values: CDR1 GTSNPN, CDR2 SVGIG (reference sequence). Trimming cost V 2 bases and J 4 bases, with 12 bases left between them. The CDR3 is 14 residues long. The CDR3 loop is CAWSFQGIGNTIYF. In DNA, the CDR3 is TGTGCCTGGAGTTTCCAGGGGATAGGAAACACCATATATTTT. Based on the CDR3 plus reference TRBV30 and TRBJ1-3, the full variable domain is SQTIHQWPATLVQPVGSPLSLECTVEGTSNPNLYWYRQAAGRGLQLLFYSVGIGQISSEVPQNLSASRPQDRQFILSSKKLLLSDSGFYLCAWSFQGIGNTIYFGEGSWLTVV.

The V gene is TRBV30, the J gene TRBJ2-7, with TRBD1 identical over 10 bases. The CDR3 has 13 residues. The germline V gene has CDR1 GTSNPN and CDR2 SVGIG (reference sequence). V gave up 4 bases and J gave up 3 bases; unmatched junction bases: 3. CDR3 in amino acids: CAWTGQGDYEQYF. Here the CDR3 DNA reads TGTGCCTGGACAGGACAGGGGGACTACGAGCAGTACTTC.

This clone has a single count. The chain links TRBV25-1 to TRBJ2-1, with 11 bases lining up with TRBD2. CDR3 length: 18 amino acids. Germline CDR1 is MGHDK and CDR2 is SYGVNS. V was clipped by 3 bases and J by 7 bases; unmatched bases: 14. Written as DNA, the CDR3 is TGTGCCAGCAGTGACGTTGGGGCTAGCGGGAGGAGGGGTAATGAGCAGTTCTTC. This sequence encodes CASSDVGASGRRGNEQFF.

The J gene is TRBJ2-3, the V gene TRBV21-1; the table's D gene call, TRBD2, was not cross checked with the DNA. TRBV21-1 is assigned pseudogene status. This CDR3 region has 16 residues. CDR3 sequence reads: CASIGVGTGHTDTQYF. The DNA for the CDR3 is TGTGCCAGCATCGGGGTGGGGACTGGCCACACAGATACGCAGTATTTT.

This clone was picked up one time. V and J are TRBV19 and TRBJ1-2, with 10 bases lining up with TRBD1. Germline CDR1 is LNHDA and CDR2 is SQIVND (reference sequence). This CDR3 region has 18 residues. The junction had 17 bases not matched to a gene; V was cut back by 6 bases and J by 4 bases. The DNA of the CDR3 is TGTGCCAGTAGCCGCCGTTTCACCGGGACAGGGGACTCCTATGGCTACACCTTC. The encoded protein is CASSRRFTGTGDSYGYTF.

The chain's CDR3 is CASSKGAGRLAGDKTGELFF. CDR3 nucleotide sequence: TGTGCCAGCAGCAAAGGAGCAGGGCGGCTAGCGGGAGATAAAACCGGGGAGCTGTTTTTT. The V gene is TRBV21-1, the J gene TRBJ2-2; the listed D gene, TRBD2, was not tested against the DNA. TRBV21-1 is a pseudogene locus. The CDR3 consists of 20 residues.

This chain joins TRBV7-9 and TRBJ2-3; 8 positions match TRBD1. The V gene's germline CDR1 is SEHNR and CDR2 FQNEAQ (reference sequence). There are 15 residues in the CDR3. The V segment lost 11 bases and the J segment 4 bases; nucleotides outside the gene matches: 14. CDR3 amino acids: CAPSPQDRVADTQYF. CDR3 DNA: TGTGCCCCCTCCCCGCAGGACAGGGTCGCAGATACGCAGTATTTT.

The genes are TRBV7-6 and TRBJ2-7; D might be TRBD2 (7 bases). The germline V gene encodes CDR1 SGHVS and CDR2 FNYEAQ. Trimming stripped 5 bases from V and 2 bases from J, with 19 bases between. This CDR3 is 16 amino acids long. CDR3 region: CASSRGEGGFAYEQYF. The CDR3 DNA reads as TGTGCCAGCAGCCGAGGGGAGGGGGGATTCGCCTACGAGCAGTACTTC.

CDR3: CSVATGGSSYEQYF. DNA for the CDR3: TGCAGCGTAGCGACAGGGGGCAGCTCCTACGAGCAGTACTTC. V and J are TRBV29-1 and TRBJ2-7; 10 bases align to TRBD1. The CDR3 extends over 14 amino acids. V lost 6 bases to trimming and J lost 0 bases; unmatched junction nucleotides: 5. CDR1 and CDR2 (germline): SQVTM, ANQGSEA.

The chain has TRBV27 and TRBJ1-1, with 8 bases lining up with TRBD1. This CDR3 has 15 amino acids. J gave up 4 bases and V 5 bases, and 9 bases lay outside the gene matches. Per the germline V gene, CDR1 is MNHEY and CDR2 is SMNVEV (reference sequence). The CDR3 spells CASSQWTGRATEAFF. The CDR3, as DNA: TGTGCCAGCAGTCAATGGACAGGGCGGGCCACTGAAGCTTTCTTT.

The chain recombines TRBV7-5 with TRBJ2-2; the table's D call TRBD1 went unverified against the DNA. TRBV7-5 counts as a pseudogene. The CDR3 is 15 amino acids. CDR3 bases: TGTGCCAGAAGCTTAGTGGACAGGAACACCGGGGAGCTGTTTTTT. It is translated as CARSLVDRNTGELFF.

The V and J genes are TRBV6-5 and TRBJ1-2, with D maybe TRBD1 (5 bases). V dropped 5 bases and J dropped 4 bases, with 11 bases sitting between them. The germline CDR1 and CDR2 sequences are MNHEY and SVGAGI. The CDR3 is 13 residues long. CDR3 DNA sequence: TGTGCCAGCAGTACTCGGGGGTCCTATGGCTACACCTTC. It codes for CASSTRGSYGYTF.

V is TRBV7-2 and J is TRBJ2-5; 9 positions agree with TRBD2. CDR3 size: 14 residues. V dropped 1 base and J dropped 5; count of bases not matched to a gene: 2. Germline-derived CDR1 and CDR2 are SGHTA and FQGNSA. DNA for the CDR3: TGTGCCAGCAGCTTAGGTCTAGCGGGGGAGACCCAGTACTTC. It yields the protein CASSLGLAGETQYF.

This clone was counted once. The rearrangement joins TRBV19 to TRBJ2-7, with 8 positions matching TRBD1. The CDR3 has 14 amino acids. With V trimmed by 3 bases and J by 2 bases, 3 bases remained unmatched. Germline V gives CDR1 LNHDA, CDR2 SQIVND (reference sequence). Written as DNA, the CDR3 is TGTGCCAGTAGTATCGGACAGGGCACCTACGAGCAGTACTTC. It specifies CASSIGQGTYEQYF.

The chain carries TRBV30 and TRBJ2-1, with TRBD1 matching over 12 bases. J was trimmed by 5 bases and V by 1 base; bases with no gene match: 3. This CDR3 has 15 amino acids. CDR1 and CDR2 (germline): GTSNPN, SVGIG (reference sequence). Here the CDR3 reads CAWSGDRGPNNEQFF. The CDR3 bases are TGTGCCTGGAGTGGGGACAGGGGGCCAAACAATGAGCAGTTCTTC.

V is TRBV24-1 and J is TRBJ2-1; TRBD1 matches 12 bases. With V trimmed by 0 bases and J by 6 bases, 5 bases remained unmatched. Looked up from germline, CDR1 is KGHDR and CDR2 is SFDVKD. There are 17 residues in the CDR3. The CDR3 nucleotides read TGTGCCACCAGTGATTTGACTAGGGGACAGGGGGCCAATGAGCAGTTCTTC. Translating gives CATSDLTRGQGANEQFF.

The gene calls are TRBV5-5 and TRBJ1-4; the D gene is possibly TRBD1 (6 bases). Germline V gene sequence: CDR1 SGHKS, CDR2 YYEKEE (reference sequence). The CDR3 is made up of 15 amino acids. V lost 0 bases and J lost 4, with 10 bases in between. The DNA of the CDR3 is TGTGCCAGCAGCTTGGGGTGGACAGATAATGAAAAACTGTTTTTT. This encodes CASSLGWTDNEKLFF.

The rearrangement links TRBV7-3 to TRBJ2-3, with TRBD2 identical over 8 bases. This CDR3 has 13 amino acids. The ends lost 3 bases at V and 4 bases at J; junction bases unmatched: 0. Germline values: CDR1 SGHTA, CDR2 FQGTGA. The CDR3 DNA reads as TGTGCCAGCAGCTTGGGACTAGCAGATACGCAGTATTTT. Its protein is CASSLGLADTQYF.

V usage is TRBV24-1 and J usage is TRBJ2-5; 9 bases align to TRBD1. The CDR3 extends over 13 amino acids. Germline values: CDR1 KGHDR, CDR2 SFDVKD. V dropped 10 bases and J dropped 4; count of bases not matched to a gene: 6. CDR3 sequence reads: CATGTGNVETQYF. CDR3 in DNA: TGTGCCACAGGGACAGGGAACGTAGAGACCCAGTACTTC.

The chain couples TRBV4-2 to TRBJ1-2; D is unresolved. The V end was cut by 0 bases, the J end by 3 bases, with 11 bases between. Germline assignment: CDR1 LGHNA and CDR2 YNFKEQ. The CDR3 runs to 15 residues. The CDR3 region is CASSQDVTVDYGYTF. The CDR3 DNA reads TGTGCCAGCAGCCAAGATGTCACAGTAGACTATGGCTACACCTTC.

The chain recombines TRBV24-1 with TRBJ1-6, with D maybe TRBD1 (6 bases). V lost 9 bases and J 10 bases, leaving 15 bases between the germline ends. Germline CDR1 KGHDR, CDR2 SFDVKD. This CDR3 has 13 residues. The CDR3 region is CATLRGAESPLHF. The CDR3 DNA reads TGTGCCACCTTACGGGGGGCGGAATCACCCCTCCACTTT.

The genes are TRBV5-4 and TRBJ2-7; 7 nucleotides align to TRBD1. Germline lookup yields CDR1 SGHNT and CDR2 YYREEE (reference sequence). The CDR3 has 14 amino acids. Trimming cost V 7 bases and J 0 bases; bases outside gene matches: 7. For the CDR3, the DNA is TGTGCCAGCCGACGCCGGGACAGCTCCTACGAGCAGTACTTC. It yields the protein CASRRRDSSYEQYF.

This clone was seen more than once but under ten times. V usage is TRBV9 and J usage is TRBJ1-2; TRBD1 might be the D (6 bases). V lost 0 bases, J lost 5 bases, and 14 bases lay in between. The length of the CDR3 is 15 residues. Germline V gene lookup returns CDR1 SGDLS and CDR2 YYNGEE. This CDR3 reads CASSVGPTGDYGYTF. CDR3 DNA: TGTGCCAGCAGCGTAGGACCGACAGGCGATTATGGCTACACCTTC.

This clone has only one observation. This rearrangement joins TRBV19 to TRBJ1-6; 9 nucleotides agree with TRBD1. CDR1 is LNHDA and CDR2 is SQIVND in the germline V gene (reference sequence). Trimming cost V 6 bases and J 7 bases; bases outside gene matches: 13. The CDR3 is made up of 17 amino acids. The CDR3 nucleotides are TGTGCCAGTAGCAAATCATCCCCGGGACAGGGCAATTCACCCCTCCACTTT. Amino acids: CASSKSSPGQGNSPLHF.